This is a list of T cell receptor beta chains from one sample in a study of T-cell memory formation after mild COVID-19. TCRdb itself ran the 5' RACE reads through MiXCR, one entry per CDR3 protein. There are 120,000 to 150,000 distinct CDR3 sequences in the sample; 6% occur only once, and approximately 2.2% lies in the top ten. Sequencing was done on a sample of PBMCs or a T cell subset sorted from them (not recorded which). The receptors shown here come from an adult woman who had mild COVID-19 (a few samples of this study predate the infection). Cell type and time point are not known. Both conserved end residues are part of each CDR3. A D gene is named only where the DNA matches it firmly.

TRBJ2-2	TRBV5-8	.	CASSLPRENTGELFF
TRBJ1-1	TRBV18	.	CASSPDSPLSNTEAFF
TRBJ1-6	TRBV20-1	TRBD1	CSAPQGEVWGDSPLHF
TRBJ2-1	TRBV7-8	TRBD2	CASSWGGNSYNEQFF
TRBJ2-1	TRBV7-2	TRBD2	CASSPERGYNEQFF
TRBJ2-7	TRBV5-1	TRBD1	CASSSQTTGGIVYEQYF
TRBJ2-4	TRBV7-2	.	CASSSWSKGNIQYF
TRBJ2-5	TRBV24-1	TRBD1	CATSDGQGARETQYF
TRBJ1-2	TRBV12-3/TRBV12-4	.	CASSLKFLSNYGYTF
TRBJ2-1	TRBV20-1	TRBD2	CSAGVGTRASYEQFF
TRBJ1-5	TRBV15	.	CATSRDRARTNQPQHF
TRBJ1-2	TRBV5-1	.	CASSLGYHLDGYTF
TRBJ1-2	TRBV5-4	.	CASSGGGPHYGYTF
TRBJ2-2	TRBV5-1	.	CASSLVMSGNTGELFF
TRBJ2-5	TRBV7-9	.	CASSLVLGLTKETQYF
TRBJ2-3	TRBV4-1	.	CASSQDPGTDTQYF
TRBJ2-4	TRBV7-2	.	CASSRAKNIQYF
TRBJ1-1	TRBV6-5	.	CASSRDVNTEAFF
TRBJ1-1	TRBV12-3/TRBV12-4	.	CASSLGQGAGETFF
TRBJ2-3	TRBV5-1	.	CASGESTSSTDTQYF
TRBJ2-1	TRBV29-1	.	CSVEDLHEQFF
TRBJ1-2	TRBV20-1	TRBD1	CSARQGQGAQGYTF
TRBJ2-1	TRBV29-1	.	CSVSTPGGLLSSNEQFF
TRBJ2-1	TRBV4-1	.	CASSQDSGTINEQFF
TRBJ2-2	TRBV4-2	TRBD2	CASSQGGGLAGSDGELFF
TRBJ2-5	TRBV19	.	CASSISGQYPGKTQYF
TRBJ2-1	TRBV5-1	.	CASSLAVRGPQFF
TRBJ2-5	TRBV14	.	CASSRSLGRETQYF